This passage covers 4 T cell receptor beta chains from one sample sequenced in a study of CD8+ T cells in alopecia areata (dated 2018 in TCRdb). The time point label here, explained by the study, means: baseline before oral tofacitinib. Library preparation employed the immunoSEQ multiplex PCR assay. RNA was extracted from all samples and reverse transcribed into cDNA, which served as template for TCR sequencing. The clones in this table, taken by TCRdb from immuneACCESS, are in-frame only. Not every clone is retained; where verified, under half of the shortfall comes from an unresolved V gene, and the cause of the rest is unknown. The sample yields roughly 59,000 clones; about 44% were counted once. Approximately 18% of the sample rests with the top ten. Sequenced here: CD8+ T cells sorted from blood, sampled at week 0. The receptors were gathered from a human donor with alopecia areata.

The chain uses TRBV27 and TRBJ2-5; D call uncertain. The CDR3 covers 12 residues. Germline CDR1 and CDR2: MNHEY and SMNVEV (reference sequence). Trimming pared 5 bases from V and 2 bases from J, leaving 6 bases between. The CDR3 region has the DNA TGTGCCAGCAGTAGGGATCAAGAGACCCAGTACTTC. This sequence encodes CASSRDQETQYF.

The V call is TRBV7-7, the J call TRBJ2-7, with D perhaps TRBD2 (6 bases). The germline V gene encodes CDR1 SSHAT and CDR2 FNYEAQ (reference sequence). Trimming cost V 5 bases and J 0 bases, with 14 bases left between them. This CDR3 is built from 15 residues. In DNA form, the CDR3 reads TGTGCCAGCAGCGTCGGGACTGGGGACTCCTACGAGCAGTACTTC. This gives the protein CASSVGTGDSYEQYF.

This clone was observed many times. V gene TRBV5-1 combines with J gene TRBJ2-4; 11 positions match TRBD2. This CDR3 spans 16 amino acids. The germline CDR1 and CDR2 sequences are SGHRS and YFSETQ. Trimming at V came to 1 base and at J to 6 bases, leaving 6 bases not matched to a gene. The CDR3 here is CASSLPLAGGLNIQYF. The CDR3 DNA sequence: TGCGCCAGCAGCTTGCCCCTAGCGGGAGGTTTAAACATTCAGTACTTC.

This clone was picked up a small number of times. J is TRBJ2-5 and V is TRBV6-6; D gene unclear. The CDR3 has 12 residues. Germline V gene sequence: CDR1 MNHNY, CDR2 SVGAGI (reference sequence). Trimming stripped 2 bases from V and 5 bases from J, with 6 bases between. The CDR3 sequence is CASSYIDETQYF. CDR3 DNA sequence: TGTGCCAGCAGTTACATTGATGAGACCCAGTACTTC.